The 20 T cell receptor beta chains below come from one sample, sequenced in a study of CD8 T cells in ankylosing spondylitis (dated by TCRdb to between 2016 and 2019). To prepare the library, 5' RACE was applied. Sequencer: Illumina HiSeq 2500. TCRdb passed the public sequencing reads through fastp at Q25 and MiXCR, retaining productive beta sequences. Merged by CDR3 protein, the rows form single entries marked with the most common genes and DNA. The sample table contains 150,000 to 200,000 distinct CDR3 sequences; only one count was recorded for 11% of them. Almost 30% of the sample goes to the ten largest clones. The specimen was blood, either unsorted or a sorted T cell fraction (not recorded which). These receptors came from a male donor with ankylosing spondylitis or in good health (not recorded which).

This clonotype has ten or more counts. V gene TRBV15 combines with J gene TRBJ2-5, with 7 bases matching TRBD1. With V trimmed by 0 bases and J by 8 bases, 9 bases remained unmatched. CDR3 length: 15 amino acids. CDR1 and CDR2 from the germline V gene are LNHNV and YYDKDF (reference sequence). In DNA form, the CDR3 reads TGTGCCACCAGCAGAGATCAGGGGGAGAAGAGAACCCAGTACTTC. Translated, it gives CATSRDQGEKRTQYF.

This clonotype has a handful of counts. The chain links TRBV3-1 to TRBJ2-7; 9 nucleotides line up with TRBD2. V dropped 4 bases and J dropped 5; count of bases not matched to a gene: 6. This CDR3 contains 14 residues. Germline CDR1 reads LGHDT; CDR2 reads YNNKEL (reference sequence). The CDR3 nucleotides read TGTGCCAGCAGCCGGGGACTAGCATCCGACGAGCAGTACTTC. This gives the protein CASSRGLASDEQYF.

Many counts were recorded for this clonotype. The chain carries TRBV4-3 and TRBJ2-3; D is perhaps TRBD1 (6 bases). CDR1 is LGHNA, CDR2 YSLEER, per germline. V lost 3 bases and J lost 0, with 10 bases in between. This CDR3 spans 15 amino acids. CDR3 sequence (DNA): TGCGCCAGCAGCCAGGGGACATTGAGCACAGATACGCAGTATTTT. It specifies CASSQGTLSTDTQYF.

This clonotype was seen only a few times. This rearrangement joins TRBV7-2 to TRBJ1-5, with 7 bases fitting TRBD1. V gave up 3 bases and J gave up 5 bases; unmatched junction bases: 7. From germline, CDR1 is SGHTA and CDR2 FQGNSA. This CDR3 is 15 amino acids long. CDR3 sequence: CASSLRGGGDQPQHF. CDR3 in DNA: TGTGCCAGCAGCTTGAGAGGGGGCGGGGATCAGCCCCAGCATTTT.

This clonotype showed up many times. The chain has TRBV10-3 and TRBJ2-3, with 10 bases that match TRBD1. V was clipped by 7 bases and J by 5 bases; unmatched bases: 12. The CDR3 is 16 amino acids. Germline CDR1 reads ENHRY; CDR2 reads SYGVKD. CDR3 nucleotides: TGTGCCATCAAAAGCCGGGACAGGGGACGCGGAGATACGCAGTATTTT. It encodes CAIKSRDRGRGDTQYF.

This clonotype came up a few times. In DNA form, the CDR3 reads TGTGCCAGCAGCCCCCAGGTCCTGAACACCGGGGAGCTGTTTTTT. This gives the protein CASSPQVLNTGELFF. The chain combines TRBV3-1 with TRBJ2-2, with unresolved D. The CDR3 extends over 15 amino acids. V was pared by 4 bases and J by 1 base, with 10 bases between. Per germline, CDR1 LGHDT and CDR2 YNNKEL (reference sequence).

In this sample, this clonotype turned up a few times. CDR3 region: CASSLVPLLRQGWTYEQYF. The CDR3, as DNA: TGTGCCAGCAGCTTAGTTCCCTTGCTCCGGCAGGGTTGGACCTACGAGCAGTACTTC. The chain is built from TRBV11-1 and TRBJ2-7; D perhaps matches TRBD1 (5 bases). There are 19 residues in the CDR3. V dropped 1 base and J dropped 2 bases, with 24 bases sitting between them. Looked up from germline, CDR1 is SGHAT and CDR2 is FQDESV (reference sequence).

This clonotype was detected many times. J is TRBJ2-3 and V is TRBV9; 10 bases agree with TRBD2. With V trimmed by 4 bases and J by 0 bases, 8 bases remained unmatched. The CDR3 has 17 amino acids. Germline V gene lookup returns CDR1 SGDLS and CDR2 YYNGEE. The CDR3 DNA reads TGTGCCAGCAGCCCGCAGCGGGGGGGCCCTAGCACAGATACGCAGTATTTT. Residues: CASSPQRGGPSTDTQYF.

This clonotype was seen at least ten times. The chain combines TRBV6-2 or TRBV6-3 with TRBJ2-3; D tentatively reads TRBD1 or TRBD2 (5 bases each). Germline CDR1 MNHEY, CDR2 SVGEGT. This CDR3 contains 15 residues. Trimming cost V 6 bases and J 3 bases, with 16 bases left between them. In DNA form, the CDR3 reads TGTGCCAGCAGGTCTGGGGGAGAGCCGACAGATACGCAGTATTTT. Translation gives CASRSGGEPTDTQYF.

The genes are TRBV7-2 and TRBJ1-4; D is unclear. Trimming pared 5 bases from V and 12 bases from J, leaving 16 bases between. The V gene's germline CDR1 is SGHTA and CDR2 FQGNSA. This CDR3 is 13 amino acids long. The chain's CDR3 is CASSEPDGKELFF. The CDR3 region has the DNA TGTGCCAGCAGCGAACCGGACGGGAAGGAACTGTTTTTT.

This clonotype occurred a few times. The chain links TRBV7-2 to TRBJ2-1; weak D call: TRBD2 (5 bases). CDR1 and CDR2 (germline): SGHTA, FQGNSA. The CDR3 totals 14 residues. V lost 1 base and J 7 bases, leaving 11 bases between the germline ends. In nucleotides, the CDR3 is TGTGCCAGCAGCTTAGGAGGGAGTAGGAATGAGCAGTTCTTC. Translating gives CASSLGGSRNEQFF.

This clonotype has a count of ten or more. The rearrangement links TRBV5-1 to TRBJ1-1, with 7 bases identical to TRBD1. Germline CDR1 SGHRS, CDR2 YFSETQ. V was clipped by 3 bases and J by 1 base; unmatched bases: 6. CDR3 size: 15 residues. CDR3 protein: CASSSGGGQNTEAFF. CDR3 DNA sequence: TGCGCCAGCAGCTCCGGAGGGGGCCAGAACACTGAAGCTTTCTTT.

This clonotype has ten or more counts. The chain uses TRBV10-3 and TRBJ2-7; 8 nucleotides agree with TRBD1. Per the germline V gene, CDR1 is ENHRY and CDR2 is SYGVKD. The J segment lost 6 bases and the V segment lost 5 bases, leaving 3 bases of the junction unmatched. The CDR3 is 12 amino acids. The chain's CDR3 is CAISKDRAEQYF. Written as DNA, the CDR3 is TGTGCCATCAGTAAGGACAGGGCCGAGCAGTACTTC.

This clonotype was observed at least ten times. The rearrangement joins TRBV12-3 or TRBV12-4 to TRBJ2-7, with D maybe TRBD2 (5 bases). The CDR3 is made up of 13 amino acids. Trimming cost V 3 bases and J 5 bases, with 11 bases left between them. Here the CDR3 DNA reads TGTGCCAGCAGTTTCCCGGGGATGGACGAGCAGTACTTC. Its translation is CASSFPGMDEQYF.

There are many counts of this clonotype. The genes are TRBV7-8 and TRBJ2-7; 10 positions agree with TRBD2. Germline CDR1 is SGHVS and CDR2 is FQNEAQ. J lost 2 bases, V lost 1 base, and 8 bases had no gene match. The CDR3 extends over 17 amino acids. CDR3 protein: CASSLGLAGASAYEQYF. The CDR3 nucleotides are TGTGCCAGCAGCTTAGGGCTAGCGGGGGCCTCGGCCTACGAGCAGTACTTC.

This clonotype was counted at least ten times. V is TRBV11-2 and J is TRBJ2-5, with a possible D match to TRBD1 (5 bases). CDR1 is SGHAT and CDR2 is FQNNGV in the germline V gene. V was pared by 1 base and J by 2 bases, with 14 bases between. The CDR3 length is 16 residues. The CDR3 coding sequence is TGTGCCAGCAGCTTAGGTTTCGCAGGGCAGCAAGAGACCCAGTACTTC. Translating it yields CASSLGFAGQQETQYF.

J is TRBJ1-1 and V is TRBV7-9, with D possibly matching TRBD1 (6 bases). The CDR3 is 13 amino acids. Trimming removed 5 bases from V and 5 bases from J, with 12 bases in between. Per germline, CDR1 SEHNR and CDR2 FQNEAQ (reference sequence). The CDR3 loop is CASSTQGRTEAFF. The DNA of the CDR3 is TGTGCCAGCAGCACACAGGGTCGGACTGAAGCTTTCTTT.

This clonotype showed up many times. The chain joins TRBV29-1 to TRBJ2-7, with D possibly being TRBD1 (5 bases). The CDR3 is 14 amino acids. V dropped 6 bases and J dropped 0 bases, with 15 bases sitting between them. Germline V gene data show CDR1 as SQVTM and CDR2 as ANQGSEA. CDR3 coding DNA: TGCAGCGTCCAGGGCCTCTTGGGCTCCTACGAGCAGTACTTC. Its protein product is CSVQGLLGSYEQYF.

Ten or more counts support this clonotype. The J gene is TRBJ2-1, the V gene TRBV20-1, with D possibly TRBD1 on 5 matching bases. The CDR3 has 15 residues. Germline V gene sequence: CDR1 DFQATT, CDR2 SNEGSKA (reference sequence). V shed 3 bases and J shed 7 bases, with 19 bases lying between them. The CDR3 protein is CSASPHSGIFNEQFF. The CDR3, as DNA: TGCAGTGCTAGCCCCCACTCAGGGATTTTTAATGAGCAGTTCTTC.

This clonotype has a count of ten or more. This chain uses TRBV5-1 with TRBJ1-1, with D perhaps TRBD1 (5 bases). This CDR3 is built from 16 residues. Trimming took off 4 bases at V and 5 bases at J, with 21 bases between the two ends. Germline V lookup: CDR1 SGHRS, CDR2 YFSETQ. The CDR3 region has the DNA TGCGCCAGCAGCCCGAGAAGCGGCCGAGAGGGGACTGAAGCTTTCTTT. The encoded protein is CASSPRSGREGTEAFF.